A single sample is the source of the 17 T cell receptor beta chains below, sequenced in a study of PD-1 blockade in mismatch repair-deficient tumors. TCRdb's table, derived via immunoSEQ multiplex PCR, lists solely in-frame clones and lacks some. The sample records fewer than 100,000 clones, about 84% being singletons. Sample: peripheral blood, taken 12 weeks after starting pembrolizumab. All receptors derive from an adult with mismatch repair-deficient cancer.

The rearrangement joins TRBV28 to TRBJ2-3; D is unresolved. The CDR3 loop spans 14 amino acids. The germline V and J ends were trimmed by 2 bases and 6 bases, with 12 bases remaining between them. Germline V gives CDR1 MDHEN, CDR2 SYDVKM. CDR3 DNA sequence: TGTGCCAGCAGTTTAGGTAGCCCGAGGGATACGCAGTATTTT. It encodes CASSLGSPRDTQYF.

The chain has TRBV6-6 and TRBJ1-4; possibly TRBD1 for D (5 bases). CDR1 and CDR2 from the germline V gene are MNHNY and SVGAGI (reference sequence). The CDR3 has 16 residues. V was shortened by 5 bases and J by 3 bases, with 16 bases between the two germline ends. Written as DNA, the CDR3 is TGTGCCAGCAGTGGGGCCGGGCCGGGGGCTAATGAAAAACTGTTTTTT. Its protein is CASSGAGPGANEKLFF.

The J gene is TRBJ2-1, the V gene TRBV30; D possibly corresponds to TRBD1 (5 bases). This CDR3 comprises 14 residues. Deletions cut 1 base from V and 8 bases from J, with 15 bases between. Germline values: CDR1 GTSNPN, CDR2 SVGIG (reference sequence). This chain's CDR3 is CAWSAGPKKDEQFF. CDR3 in DNA: TGTGCCTGGAGTGCAGGGCCCAAGAAGGATGAGCAGTTCTTC.

The genes are TRBV6-6 and TRBJ2-7; 9 nucleotides align to TRBD1. Per germline, CDR1 MNHNY and CDR2 SVGAGI (reference sequence). The length of the CDR3 is 15 residues. J gave up 3 bases and V 7 bases, and 10 bases lay outside the gene matches. The CDR3 loop is CASNPRGQGLYEQYF. The CDR3 nucleotides are TGTGCCAGCAACCCAAGGGGACAGGGACTCTACGAGCAGTACTTC.

This clone occurred a few times. The chain couples TRBV27 to TRBJ2-7, with TRBD2 matching over 8 bases. The CDR3 runs to 15 residues. V was pared by 5 bases and J by 4 bases, with 10 bases of the junction left unmatched. Per germline, CDR1 MNHEY and CDR2 SMNVEV (reference sequence). For the CDR3, the DNA is TGTGCCAGCAGTACCAGCGGGAGCCCCCGGTACGAGCAGTACTTC. It encodes CASSTSGSPRYEQYF.

V is TRBV6-6 and J is TRBJ2-1, with D uncertain. The germline gives CDR1 MNHNY, CDR2 SVGAGI (reference sequence). The CDR3 consists of 15 residues. V was shortened by 5 bases and J by 5 bases, with 16 bases between the two germline ends. CDR3 DNA: TGTGCCAGCAGTCCTTCCCTCGGCCCAAACAATGAGCAGTTCTTC. The encoded protein is CASSPSLGPNNEQFF.

This clone was observed a single time. This chain joins TRBV9 and TRBJ1-1; 7 bases are a match to TRBD1. The CDR3 has 14 amino acids. Per the germline V gene, CDR1 is SGDLS and CDR2 is YYNGEE. V lost 4 bases, J lost 5 bases, and 8 bases stayed unmatched. CDR3 loop: CASSPPQGLTEAFF. Written as DNA, the CDR3 is TGTGCCAGCAGCCCCCCACAGGGGCTTACTGAAGCTTTCTTT. Looking up the rest from reference TRBV9 and TRBJ1-1 gives the full variable domain: DSGVTQTPKHLITATGQRVTLRCSPRSGDLSVYWYQQSLDQGLQFLIQYYNGEERAKGNILERFSAQQFPDLHSELNLSSLELGDSALYFCASSPPQGLTEAFFGQGTRLTVV.

The chain combines TRBV19 with TRBJ1-5, with a weak D call TRBD1 (5 bases). CDR1 and CDR2 from the germline V gene are LNHDA and SQIVND (reference sequence). Trimming took 0 bases from V and 3 from J, leaving 9 bases between them. CDR3 size: 15 residues. CDR3 sequence: CASSIEDTPNQPQHF. Written as DNA, the CDR3 is TGTGCCAGTAGTATAGAGGACACTCCCAATCAGCCCCAGCATTTT.

The chain couples TRBV30 to TRBJ2-5; 7 positions agree with TRBD2. Germline loops: CDR1 GTSNPN, CDR2 SVGIG (reference sequence). CDR3 length: 14 amino acids. V lost 4 bases and J lost 5; bases outside the gene matches: 10. The CDR3 loop reads CAWNGGSRWETQYF. CDR3 DNA sequence: TGTGCCTGGAATGGCGGGAGTAGGTGGGAGACCCAGTACTTC.

This clone was recorded only once. V is TRBV5-1 and J is TRBJ2-1; TRBD2 matches 13 bases. Germline CDR1 SGHRS, CDR2 YFSETQ. Losses at the gene ends were 4 bases for V and 7 bases for J; bases not matched to a gene: 5. The CDR3 runs 15 residues. CDR3 DNA sequence: TGCGCCAGCAGCCGGACTAGCGGGAGTATGAATGAGCAGTTCTTC. This translates into CASSRTSGSMNEQFF.

The chain couples TRBV11-3 to TRBJ1-1, with TRBD1 identical over 8 bases. In germline, CDR1 is SGHNT, CDR2 YENEEA. The CDR3 loop spans 14 amino acids. Losses at the gene ends were 5 bases for V and 10 bases for J; bases not matched to a gene: 12. DNA for the CDR3: TGTGCCAGCAGCCGGGGGGACAGGACGTCTCGAGCTTTCTTT. This codes for CASSRGDRTSRAFF.

The chain uses TRBV2 and TRBJ2-3; D gene unclear. V was shortened by 1 base and J by 2 bases, with 4 bases between the two germline ends. This CDR3 region has 13 residues. Germline V gene sequence: CDR1 SNHLY, CDR2 FYNNEI. This CDR3 reads CASSEDVTDTQYF. The DNA for the CDR3 is TGTGCCAGCAGTGAAGACGTCACAGATACGCAGTATTTT.

As DNA, the CDR3 is TGTGCCAGACCCAGGGGGCCCTACAATGAGCAGTTCTTC. As protein: CARPRGPYNEQFF. The V and J genes are TRBV10-3 and TRBJ2-1; 8 positions match TRBD1. The germline V gene has CDR1 ENHRY and CDR2 SYGVKD. Unmatched junction bases numbered 4, after V lost 10 bases and J lost 2 bases. The CDR3 covers 13 residues.

V and J are TRBV29-1 and TRBJ1-4; 7 positions match TRBD1. J was trimmed by 5 bases and V by 6 bases; bases with no gene match: 3. There are 12 residues in the CDR3. CDR1 and CDR2 from the germline V gene are SQVTM and ANQGSEA. CDR3: CSVTGRNEKLFF. DNA for the CDR3: TGCAGCGTGACAGGGAGGAATGAAAAACTGTTTTTT.

This clone was found a few times. Other nucleotide sequences from this sample produce the same CDR3. The chain employs TRBV19 and TRBJ1-1; no clear D gene. The CDR3 spans 13 residues. V was clipped by 5 bases and J by 1 base, with 8 bases between them. CDR1 and CDR2 (germline): LNHDA, SQIVND (reference sequence). CDR3 nucleotide sequence: TGTGCCAGTAGTCCGACACAGAACACTGAAGCTTTCTTT. Translation: CASSPTQNTEAFF.

This clone was detected a few times. The chain employs TRBV2 and TRBJ2-4; D unclear. Trimming took off 4 bases at V and 7 bases at J, with 8 bases between the two ends. The CDR3 runs to 12 residues. Germline V gives CDR1 SNHLY, CDR2 FYNNEI. For the CDR3, the DNA is TGTGCCAGCAGTGGAGGAGAGAACATTCAGTACTTC. It is translated as CASSGGENIQYF.

A single count supports this clone. At the DNA level, this CDR3 is encoded by other sequences in the same sample as well. J is TRBJ2-2 and V is TRBV19; D ambiguous. Germline V gene lookup returns CDR1 LNHDA and CDR2 SQIVND (reference sequence). The CDR3 runs 14 residues. Deletions cut 3 bases from V and 0 bases from J, with 5 bases between. This CDR3 is CASSITPNTGELFF. CDR3 DNA: TGTGCCAGTAGTATTACCCCGAACACCGGGGAGCTGTTTTTT. Based on the CDR3 plus reference TRBV19 and TRBJ2-2, the full variable domain is DGGITQSPKYLFRKEGQNVTLSCEQNLNHDAMYWYRQDPGQGLRLIYYSQIVNDFQKGDIAEGYSVSREKKESFPLTVTSAQKNPTAFYLCASSITPNTGELFFGEGSRLTVL.